A selection of T cell receptor beta chains follows, all from one sample in a study of blood T cell repertoires in COVID-19. Only in-frame clones appear in the TCRdb table, and some are missing; sequencing was by immunoSEQ multiplex PCR. The repertoire has 180,000 or so clones, 70% to 85% of them found once; the top ten carry around 15%. Sequenced material: PBMCs or T cells enriched from blood (not recorded which). The source is a man aged 50 to 59 who had recovered from COVID-19. CDR3s include the opening cysteine and the closing phenylalanine or tryptophan. Fields, in order: D gene, clone size, V gene, CDR3 protein. A D gene is named only where the DNA matches it firmly. A clone size is listed for some rows: how often the clone was seen (once, few, many), or a class if it is expanded.

TRBD1 | - | TRBV3-1/TRBV3-2 | CASSRRQGVFGYTF
- | - | TRBV7-8 | CAARGGGDTGELFF
- | - | TRBV10-3 | CAIRAGQGVGEQYF
TRBD2 | - | TRBV7-9 | CASSSPGLASYEQYF
TRBD1 | - | TRBV19 | CASSTRQGGYNEQFF
- | - | TRBV5-4 | CASSLAGGGGIVYEQYF
- | - | TRBV2 | CATSGSFYGYTF
- | - | TRBV10-1 | CASSVTREETQYF
- | - | TRBV6-5 | CASSYLDSEAFF
- | - | TRBV7-2 | CASSSELTLSGNTIYF
TRBD1 | - | TRBV5-5 | CASSPPGQASSYEQYF
TRBD1 | - | TRBV29-1 | CSAGTVGYTF
- | few | TRBV7-3 | CASSLTGGLDSPLHF
- | - | TRBV6-1 | CASGGATGGNTIYF
TRBD1 | - | TRBV7-9 | CASSSGTARWNEQFF
- | - | TRBV27 | CASSLYSGSYGYTF
- | once | TRBV5-1 | CASSLQGFNEQYF
TRBD1 | - | TRBV14 | CASSQGQGFYTTSGNTIYF
TRBD1 | - | TRBV6-5 | CAIPDRVNTEAFF